This T cell receptor beta chain was sequenced for a study of T cell responses to AZD1222 COVID-19 vaccine. Using immunoSEQ multiplex PCR, the repertoire was profiled, and TCRdb retains in-frame clones only, with some absent. The table includes under 150,000 clones, roughly 93% detected once. Germline V gene lookup returns CDR1 PRHDT and CDR2 FYEKMQ (reference sequence). Trimming took off 2 bases at V and 6 bases at J, with 16 bases between the two ends. The CDR3 loop spans 15 amino acids. Study findings and constraints: White British people made up most donors, females outnumbered males, and clonal diversity was possibly underestimated. Among vaccine-associated CD4 TCRs, coverage spanned spike, with dominance at 160-218 and 743-854. Increased Spike-specific TCR breadth and depth were observed after two AZD1222 doses.

This clone was counted only a few times. Its antigen is currently unknown. Sequences were derived from peripheral blood, sampled on day 0 of AZD1222 vaccination. The gene calls are TRBV13 and TRBJ1-1, with TRBD1 as a possible D gene (6 bases). This clonotype originated in an adult in good health. CDR3 amino acids: CASSLPWTGQSEAFF. In nucleotides, the CDR3 is TGTGCCAGCAGCTTACCCTGGACCGGACAGTCTGAAGCTTTCTTT.